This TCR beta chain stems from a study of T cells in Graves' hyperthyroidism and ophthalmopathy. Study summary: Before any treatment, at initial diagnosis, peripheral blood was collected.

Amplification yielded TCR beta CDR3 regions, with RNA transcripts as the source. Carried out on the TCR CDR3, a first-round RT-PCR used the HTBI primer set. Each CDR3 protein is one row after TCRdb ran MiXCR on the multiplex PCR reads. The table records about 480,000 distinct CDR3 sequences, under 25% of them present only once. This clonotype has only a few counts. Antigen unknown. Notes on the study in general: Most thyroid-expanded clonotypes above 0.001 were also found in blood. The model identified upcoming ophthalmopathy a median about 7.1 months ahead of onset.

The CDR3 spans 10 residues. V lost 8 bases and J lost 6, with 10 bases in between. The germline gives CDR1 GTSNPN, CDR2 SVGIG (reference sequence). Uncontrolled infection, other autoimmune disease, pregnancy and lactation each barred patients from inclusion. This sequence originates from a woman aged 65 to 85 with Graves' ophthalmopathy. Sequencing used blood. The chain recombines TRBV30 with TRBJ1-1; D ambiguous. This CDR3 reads CALRIPEAFF. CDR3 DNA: TGTGCCCTCCGAATCCCTGAAGCTTTCTTT.